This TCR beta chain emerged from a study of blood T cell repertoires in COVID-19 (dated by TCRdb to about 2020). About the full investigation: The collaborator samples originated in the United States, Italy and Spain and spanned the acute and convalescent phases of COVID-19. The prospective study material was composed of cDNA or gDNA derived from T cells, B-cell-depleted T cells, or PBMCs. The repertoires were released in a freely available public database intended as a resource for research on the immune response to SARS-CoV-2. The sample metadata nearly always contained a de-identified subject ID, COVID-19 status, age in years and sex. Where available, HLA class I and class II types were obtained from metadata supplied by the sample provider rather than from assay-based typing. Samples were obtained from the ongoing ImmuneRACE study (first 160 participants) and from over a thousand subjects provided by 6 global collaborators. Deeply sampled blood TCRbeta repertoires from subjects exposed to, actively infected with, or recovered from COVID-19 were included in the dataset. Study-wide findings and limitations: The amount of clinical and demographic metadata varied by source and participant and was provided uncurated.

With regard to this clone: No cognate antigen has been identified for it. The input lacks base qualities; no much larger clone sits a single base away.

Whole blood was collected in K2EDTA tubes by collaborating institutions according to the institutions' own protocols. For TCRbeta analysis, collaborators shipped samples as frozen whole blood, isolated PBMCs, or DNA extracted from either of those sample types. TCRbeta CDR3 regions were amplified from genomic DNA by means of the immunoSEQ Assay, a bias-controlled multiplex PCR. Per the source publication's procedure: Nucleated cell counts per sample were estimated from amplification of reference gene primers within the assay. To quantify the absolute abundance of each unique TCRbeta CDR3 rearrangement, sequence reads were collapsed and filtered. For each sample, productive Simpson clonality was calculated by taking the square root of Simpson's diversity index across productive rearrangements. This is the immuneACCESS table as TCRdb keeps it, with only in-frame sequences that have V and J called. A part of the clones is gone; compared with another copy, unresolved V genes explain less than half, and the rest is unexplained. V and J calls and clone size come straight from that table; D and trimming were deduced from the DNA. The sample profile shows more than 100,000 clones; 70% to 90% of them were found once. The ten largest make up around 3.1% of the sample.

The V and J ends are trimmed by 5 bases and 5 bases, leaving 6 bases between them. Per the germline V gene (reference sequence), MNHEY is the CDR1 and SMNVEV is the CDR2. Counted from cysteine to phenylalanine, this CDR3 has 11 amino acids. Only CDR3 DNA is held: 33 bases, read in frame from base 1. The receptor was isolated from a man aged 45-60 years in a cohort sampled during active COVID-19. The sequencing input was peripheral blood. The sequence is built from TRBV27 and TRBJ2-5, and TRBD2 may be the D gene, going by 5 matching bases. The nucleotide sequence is TGTGCCAGCAGTGGAGGCGAGACCCAGTACTTC. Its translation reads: CASSGGETQYF.